The 4 T cell receptor beta chains in this list originate from one sample, sequenced in a study of blood T cell repertoires in COVID-19 (TCRdb year 2020). Library prep was done by the immunoSEQ multiplex PCR assay. In TCRdb, the immuneACCESS table is reduced to in-frame sequences with V and J assigned. These tables do not hold every clone; where another copy was compared, an unresolved V gene accounts for under half, and the others remain unexplained. This sample lists about 100,000 clones; roughly nine tenths were detected once. The top ten constitute about 1.9% of the sample. The sample comprised peripheral blood. These receptors were collected from a man aged 50 to 60 with active COVID-19.

The V and J genes are TRBV19 and TRBJ1-4; 9 nucleotides agree with TRBD1. The length of the CDR3 is 13 residues. Trimming took 7 bases from V and 7 from J; bases not matched to a gene: 4. The germline gives CDR1 LNHDA, CDR2 SQIVND (reference sequence). Written as DNA, the CDR3 is TGTGCCAGTACCGGACAGGGGTCTGAAAAACTGTTTTTT. Its protein product is CASTGQGSEKLFF.

The chain is built from TRBV12-3 or TRBV12-4 and TRBJ1-3, with D hard to call. The V and J ends lost 5 bases and 3 bases respectively, with 5 bases between them. CDR3 size: 12 residues. In DNA, the CDR3 is TGTGCCAGCAGTCCCGGTGGAAACACCATATATTTT. Its protein product is CASSPGGNTIYF.

The chain uses TRBV5-1 and TRBJ2-5; TRBD2 agrees at 7 bases. The CDR3 covers 13 residues. The ends lost 5 bases at V and 1 base at J; junction bases unmatched: 2. From germline, CDR1 is SGHRS and CDR2 YFSETQ. The CDR3: CASSSGSQETQYF. The CDR3 nucleotides read TGCGCCAGCAGTAGCGGGTCCCAAGAGACCCAGTACTTC.

The chain is built from TRBV19 and TRBJ2-1; 15 bases line up with TRBD2. CDR1 is LNHDA and CDR2 is SQIVND in the germline V gene (reference sequence). With 3 bases clipped from V and 7 bases from J, the junction kept 1 base outside the gene matches. The CDR3 is 15 residues long. CDR3 sequence: CASSIGTSGRNEQFF. The CDR3 DNA is TGTGCCAGTAGTATCGGGACTAGCGGGAGGAATGAGCAGTTCTTC.